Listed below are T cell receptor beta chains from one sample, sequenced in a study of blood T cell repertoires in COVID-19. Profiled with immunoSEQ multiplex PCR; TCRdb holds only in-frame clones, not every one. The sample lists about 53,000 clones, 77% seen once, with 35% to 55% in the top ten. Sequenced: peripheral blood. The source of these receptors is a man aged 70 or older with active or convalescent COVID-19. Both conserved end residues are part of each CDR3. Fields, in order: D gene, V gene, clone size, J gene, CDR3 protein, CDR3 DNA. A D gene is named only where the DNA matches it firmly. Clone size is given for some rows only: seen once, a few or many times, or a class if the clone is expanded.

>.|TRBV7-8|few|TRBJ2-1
CASSKATGYNEQFF
TGTGCCAGCAGCAAAGCCACAGGGTACAATGAGCAGTTCTTC
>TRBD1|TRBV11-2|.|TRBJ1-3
CASSSQQGLGNTIYF
TGTGCCAGCAGCTCGCAACAGGGGCTTGGAAACACCATATATTTT
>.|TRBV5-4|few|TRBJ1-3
CASSSPSSGNTIYF
TGTGCCAGCAGCTCACCGTCCAGTGGAAACACCATATATTTT
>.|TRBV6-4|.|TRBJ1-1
CASIWTRNTEAFF
TGTGCCAGCATTTGGACACGCAACACTGAAGCTTTCTTT
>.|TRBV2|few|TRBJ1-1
CASSEEWTAGRGTEAFF
TGTGCCAGCAGTGAAGAATGGACAGCGGGACGTGGCACTGAAGCTTTCTTT
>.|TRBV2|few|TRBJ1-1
CASRDKTANTEAFF
TGTGCCAGCAGAGACAAGACAGCGAACACTGAAGCTTTCTTT
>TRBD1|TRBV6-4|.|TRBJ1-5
CASSDWTGNQPQHF
TGTGCCAGCAGTGACTGGACAGGTAATCAGCCCCAGCATTTT
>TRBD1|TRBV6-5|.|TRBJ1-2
CASSKRTGAGNGYTF
TGTGCCAGCAGTAAACGGACAGGGGCGGGCAATGGCTACACCTTC
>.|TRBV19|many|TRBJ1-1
CASRQSTNTEAFF
TGTGCCAGTAGACAGAGTACAAACACTGAAGCTTTCTTT
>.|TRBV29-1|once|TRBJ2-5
CSAATAQETQYF
TGCAGCGCCGCGACAGCACAAGAGACCCAGTACTTC
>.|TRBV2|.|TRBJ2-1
CASIPEDRYYNEQFF
TGTGCCAGCATTCCCGAGGACAGATACTACAATGAGCAGTTCTTC
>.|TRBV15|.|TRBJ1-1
CATSRDRAGGGSTEAFF
TGTGCCACCAGCAGAGATCGGGCAGGCGGGGGTTCTACTGAAGCTTTCTTT
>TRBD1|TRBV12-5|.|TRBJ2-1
CASGSTPQGPYNEQFF
TGTGCTAGTGGTTCCACCCCACAGGGGCCTTACAATGAGCAGTTCTTC
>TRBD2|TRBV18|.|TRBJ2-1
CASSLGLAGGDNEQFF
TGTGCCAGCTCATTGGGACTAGCGGGGGGAGACAATGAGCAGTTCTTC
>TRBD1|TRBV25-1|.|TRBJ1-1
CASSKRDRAPEAFF
TGTGCCAGCAGCAAGCGGGACAGGGCCCCTGAAGCTTTCTTT
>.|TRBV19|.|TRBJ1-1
CASEDRQNTEAFF
TGTGCCAGTGAGGACAGACAGAACACTGAAGCTTTCTTT
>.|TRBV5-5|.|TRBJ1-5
CASSFQGYSNQPQHF
TGTGCCAGCAGCTTCCAGGGATATAGCAATCAGCCCCAGCATTTT
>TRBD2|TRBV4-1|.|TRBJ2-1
CASSQFSGLNNEQFF
TGCGCCAGCAGCCAGTTTAGCGGGCTAAACAATGAGCAGTTCTTC
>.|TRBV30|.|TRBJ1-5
CAWRERPGQPQHF
TGTGCCTGGAGGGAACGGCCCGGGCAGCCCCAGCATTTT
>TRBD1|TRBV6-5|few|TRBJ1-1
CASSKDRGNTEAFF
TGTGCCAGCAGTAAGGACAGGGGGAACACTGAAGCTTTCTTT